Following are 11 T cell receptor beta chains from one sample sequenced in a study of PD-1 blockade in classical Hodgkin lymphoma. The assay was immunoSEQ multiplex PCR, and TCRdb's table has in-frame clones only and misses some. The sample has more than 90,000 clones, around 89% seen once. Every patient relapsed after autologous stem cell transplantation, and brentuximab vedotin exposure varied. The sample here was peripheral blood mononuclear cells (PBMCs), taken before the second cycle of nivolumab. These receptors all stem from a human donor with classical Hodgkin lymphoma.

The V call is TRBV7-9, the J call TRBJ1-4; possible D gene TRBD1, 5 bases. Germline lookup yields CDR1 SEHNR and CDR2 FQNEAQ (reference sequence). Trimming cost V 4 bases and J 0 bases, with 9 bases left between them. The CDR3 has 15 amino acids. The CDR3 here is CASSSPQATNEKLFF. The CDR3, as DNA: TGTGCCAGCAGCTCTCCACAGGCAACTAATGAAAAACTGTTTTTT.

The chain employs TRBV7-9 and TRBJ1-5; TRBD1 might be the D (6 bases). V lost 2 bases and J 7 bases, leaving 12 bases between the germline ends. Germline V gives CDR1 SEHNR, CDR2 FQNEAQ (reference sequence). This CDR3 is 14 amino acids long. The CDR3 DNA sequence: TGTGCCAGCAGCTTAAGCCAGGGGCACCAGCCCCAGCATTTT. This sequence encodes CASSLSQGHQPQHF.

This rearrangement joins TRBV15 to TRBJ2-7; 11 bases agree with TRBD2. The CDR3 consists of 14 residues. Per the germline V gene, CDR1 is LNHNV and CDR2 is YYDKDF (reference sequence). V shed 1 base, J shed 6 bases, and the junction held 2 bases outside the gene matches. CDR3 sequence reads: CATSRVLAGGEQYF. The DNA of the CDR3 is TGTGCCACCAGCAGAGTCCTAGCGGGGGGCGAGCAGTACTTC.

This sequence joins TRBV4-3 and TRBJ2-3; TRBD2 might be the D (5 bases). Trimming took off 0 bases at V and 4 bases at J, with 11 bases between the two ends. This CDR3 is built from 15 residues. In germline, CDR1 is LGHNA, CDR2 YSLEER. The DNA for the CDR3 is TGCGCCAGCAGCCAAGACTCTCGGGGATCAGATACGCAGTATTTT. It yields the protein CASSQDSRGSDTQYF.

In DNA form, the CDR3 reads TGTGCCAGCAGTTTACTCCAGGGCGAGACACCCCTCCACTTT. The encoded protein is CASSLLQGETPLHF. The gene calls are TRBV27 and TRBJ1-6; a possible D gene is TRBD1 (5 bases). V was trimmed by 2 bases and J by 11 bases, leaving 13 bases between them. The germline V gene has CDR1 MNHEY and CDR2 SMNVEV (reference sequence). The CDR3 is 14 residues long.

This chain links TRBV19 with TRBJ1-2; D not certain. Trimming left V 2 bases short and J 0 bases short, with 13 bases between. Germline V gene sequence: CDR1 LNHDA, CDR2 SQIVND (reference sequence). The CDR3 length is 16 residues. The CDR3 DNA sequence: TGTGCCAGTAGTATACCCGGTGACCGAGCTAACTATGGCTACACCTTC. This gives the protein CASSIPGDRANYGYTF.

The chain combines TRBV5-6 with TRBJ2-3, with D possibly TRBD2 on 5 matching bases. CDR3 size: 16 residues. Germline V CDR1 and CDR2: SGHDT, YYEEEE. The V gene lost 4 bases and the J gene lost 1 base, with 16 bases spanning the gap. The CDR3 region is CASSPTARAGTDTQYF. Written as DNA, the CDR3 is TGTGCCAGCAGCCCGACTGCGAGGGCGGGCACAGATACGCAGTATTTT. The variable domain in full, completed from reference TRBV5-6 and TRBJ2-3, reads DAGVTQSPTHLIKTRGQQVTLRCSPKSGHDTVSWYQQALGQGPQFIFQYYEEEERQRGNFPDRFSGHQFPNYSSELNVNALLLGDSALYLCASSPTARAGTDTQYFGPGTRLTVL.

This CDR3 reads CASRPQTGDYGYTF. The DNA of the CDR3 is TGTGCCAGCAGGCCCCAGACAGGGGACTATGGCTACACCTTC. The chain employs TRBV6-1 and TRBJ1-2; 8 bases align to TRBD1. Germline V gene sequence: CDR1 MNHNS, CDR2 SASEGT. Trimming cost V 6 bases and J 3 bases; bases outside gene matches: 6. This CDR3 is built from 14 residues.

The genes are TRBV7-2 and TRBJ1-2; no reliable D call. This CDR3 spans 18 amino acids. Trimming left V 0 bases short and J 8 bases short, with 25 bases between. Per germline, CDR1 SGHTA and CDR2 FQGNSA. CDR3 sequence: CASSLAYPSQSVGYGYTF. CDR3 DNA: TGTGCCAGCAGCTTAGCATATCCCTCTCAGAGTGTGGGATACGGCTACACCTTC.

The J gene is TRBJ1-5, the V gene TRBV6-5; D ambiguous. With 6 bases removed from V and 0 bases from J, the gap between germline ends came to 12 bases. The CDR3 length is 15 residues. Germline CDR1 reads MNHEY; CDR2 reads SVGAGI. This chain's CDR3 is CASSWTPNSNQPQHF. Written as DNA, the CDR3 is TGTGCCAGCAGCTGGACCCCGAATAGCAATCAGCCCCAGCATTTT.

The V call is TRBV6-6, the J call TRBJ2-7; 10 bases fit TRBD1. Losses at the gene ends were 7 bases for V and 3 bases for J; bases not matched to a gene: 9. The CDR3 loop spans 15 amino acids. Looked up from germline, CDR1 is MNHNY and CDR2 is SVGAGI (reference sequence). The CDR3 DNA reads TGTGCCAGCACCTTTAGGCGGGACAGGGGCTACGAGCAGTACTTC. Its protein product is CASTFRRDRGYEQYF.